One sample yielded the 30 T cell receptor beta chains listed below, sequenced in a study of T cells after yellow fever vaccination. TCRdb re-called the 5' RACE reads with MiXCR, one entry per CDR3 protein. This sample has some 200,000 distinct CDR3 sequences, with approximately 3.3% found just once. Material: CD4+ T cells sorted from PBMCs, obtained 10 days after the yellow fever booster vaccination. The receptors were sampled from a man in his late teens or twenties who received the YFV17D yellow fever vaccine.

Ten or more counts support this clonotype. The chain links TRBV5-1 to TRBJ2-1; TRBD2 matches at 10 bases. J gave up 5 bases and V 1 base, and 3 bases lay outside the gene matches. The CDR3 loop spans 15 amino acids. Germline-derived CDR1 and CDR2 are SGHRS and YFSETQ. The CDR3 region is CASSLRSGGDNEQFF. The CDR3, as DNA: TGCGCCAGCAGCTTGCGGAGCGGGGGGGACAATGAGCAGTTCTTC. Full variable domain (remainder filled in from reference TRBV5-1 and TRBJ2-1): KAGVTQTPRYLIKTRGQQVTLSCSPISGHRSVSWYQQTPGQGLQFLFEYFSETQRNKGNFPGRFSGRQFSNSRSEMNVSTLELGDSALYLCASSLRSGGDNEQFFGPGTRLTVL.

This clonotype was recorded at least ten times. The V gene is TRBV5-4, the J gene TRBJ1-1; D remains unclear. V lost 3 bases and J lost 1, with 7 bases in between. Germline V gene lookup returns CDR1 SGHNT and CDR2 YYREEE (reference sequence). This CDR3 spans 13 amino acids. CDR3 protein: CASSSARNTEAFF. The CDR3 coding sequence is TGTGCCAGCAGCTCCGCACGGAACACTGAAGCTTTCTTT.

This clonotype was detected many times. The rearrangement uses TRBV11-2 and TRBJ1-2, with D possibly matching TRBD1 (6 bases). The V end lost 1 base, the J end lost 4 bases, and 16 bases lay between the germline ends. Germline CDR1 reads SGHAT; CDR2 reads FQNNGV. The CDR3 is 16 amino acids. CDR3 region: CASSLGPYDRSYGYTF. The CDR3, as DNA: TGTGCCAGCAGCTTAGGTCCTTACGACAGGTCCTATGGCTACACCTTC.

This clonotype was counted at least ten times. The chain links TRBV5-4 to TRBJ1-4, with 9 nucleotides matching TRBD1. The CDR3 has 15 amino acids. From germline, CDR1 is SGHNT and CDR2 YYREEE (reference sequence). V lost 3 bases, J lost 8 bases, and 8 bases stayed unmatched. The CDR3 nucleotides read TGTGCCAGCAGCTCGGAACAGGGGGCACGGGAAAAACTGTTTTTT. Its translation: CASSSEQGAREKLFF.

The CDR3 DNA is TGCGCCAGCAGTACTGGATACACAGATACGCAGTATTTT. The encoded protein is CASSTGYTDTQYF. The V call is TRBV5-1, the J call TRBJ2-3, with D unclear. The CDR3 has 13 amino acids. CDR1 SGHRS and CDR2 YFSETQ come from the germline V gene. Between the trimmed V and J ends, which lost 5 bases and 2 bases, there was a span of 9 bases.

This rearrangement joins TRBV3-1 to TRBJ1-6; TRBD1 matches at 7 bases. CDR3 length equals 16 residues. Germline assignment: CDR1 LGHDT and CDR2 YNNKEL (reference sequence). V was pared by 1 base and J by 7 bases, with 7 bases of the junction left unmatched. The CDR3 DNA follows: TGTGCCAGCAGCCAAGGGCCGGGACAGCCAAATTCACCCCTCCACTTT. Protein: CASSQGPGQPNSPLHF.

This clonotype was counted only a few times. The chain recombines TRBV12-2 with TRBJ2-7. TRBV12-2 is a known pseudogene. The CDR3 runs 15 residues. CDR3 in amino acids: CASRLANQKTYEQYV. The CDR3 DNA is TGTGCAAGTCGCTTAGCGAACCAGAAGACCTACGAGCAGTACGTC.

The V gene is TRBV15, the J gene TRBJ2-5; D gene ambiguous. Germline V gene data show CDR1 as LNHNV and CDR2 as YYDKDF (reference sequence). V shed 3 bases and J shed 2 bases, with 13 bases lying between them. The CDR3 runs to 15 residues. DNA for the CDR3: TGTGCCACCAGCAGGACCGGAAAAACACAAGAGACCCAGTACTTC. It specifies CATSRTGKTQETQYF.

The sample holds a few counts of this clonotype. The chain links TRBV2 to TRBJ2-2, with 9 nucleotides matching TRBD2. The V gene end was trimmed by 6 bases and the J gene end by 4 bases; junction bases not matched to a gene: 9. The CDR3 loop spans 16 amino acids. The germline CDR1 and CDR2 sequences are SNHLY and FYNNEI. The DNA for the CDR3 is TGTGCCAGCAGCTGGAGCGGGGGGACCACCACCGGGGAGCTGTTTTTT. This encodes CASSWSGGTTTGELFF.

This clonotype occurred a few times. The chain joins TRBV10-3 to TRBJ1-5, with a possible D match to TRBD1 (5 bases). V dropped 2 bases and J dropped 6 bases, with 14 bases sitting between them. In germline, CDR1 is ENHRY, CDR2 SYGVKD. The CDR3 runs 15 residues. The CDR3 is CAISEGVGVGQPQHF. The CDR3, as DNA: TGTGCCATCAGTGAGGGGGTAGGGGTCGGTCAGCCCCAGCATTTT.

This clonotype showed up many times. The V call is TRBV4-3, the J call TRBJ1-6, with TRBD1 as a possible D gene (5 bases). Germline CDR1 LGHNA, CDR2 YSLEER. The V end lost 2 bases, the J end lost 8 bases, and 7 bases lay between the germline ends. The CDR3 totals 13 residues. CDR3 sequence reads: CASSQWGDSPLHF. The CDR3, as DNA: TGCGCCAGCAGCCAATGGGGGGATTCACCCCTCCACTTT.

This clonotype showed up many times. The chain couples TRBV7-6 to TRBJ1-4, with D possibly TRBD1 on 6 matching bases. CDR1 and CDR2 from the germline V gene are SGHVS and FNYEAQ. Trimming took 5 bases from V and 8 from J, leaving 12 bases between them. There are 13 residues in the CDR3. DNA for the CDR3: TGTGCCAGCAGCCAGGGGCTAGGGGAAAAACTGTTTTTT. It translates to CASSQGLGEKLFF.

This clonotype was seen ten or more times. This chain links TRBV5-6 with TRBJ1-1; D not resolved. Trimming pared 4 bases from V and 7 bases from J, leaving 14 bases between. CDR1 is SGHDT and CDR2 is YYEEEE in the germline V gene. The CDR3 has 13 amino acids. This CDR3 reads CASSTRRRSEAFF. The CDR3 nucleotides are TGTGCCAGCAGCACCAGGCGACGGAGTGAAGCTTTCTTT.

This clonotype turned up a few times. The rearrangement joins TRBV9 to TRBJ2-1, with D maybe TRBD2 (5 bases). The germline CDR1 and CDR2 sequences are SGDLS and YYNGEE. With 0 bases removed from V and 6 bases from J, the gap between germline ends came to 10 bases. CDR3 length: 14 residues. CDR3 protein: CASSVVGSPNEQFF. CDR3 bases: TGTGCCAGCAGCGTAGTTGGGAGCCCCAATGAGCAGTTCTTC.

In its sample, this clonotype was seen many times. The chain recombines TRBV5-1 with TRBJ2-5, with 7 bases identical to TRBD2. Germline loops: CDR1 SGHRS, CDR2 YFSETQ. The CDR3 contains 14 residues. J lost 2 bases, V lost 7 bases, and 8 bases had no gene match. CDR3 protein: CASGLLAEQETQYF. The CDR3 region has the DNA TGCGCCAGCGGCCTTCTAGCGGAACAAGAGACCCAGTACTTC. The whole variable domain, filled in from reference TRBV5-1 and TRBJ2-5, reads KAGVTQTPRYLIKTRGQQVTLSCSPISGHRSVSWYQQTPGQGLQFLFEYFSETQRNKGNFPGRFSGRQFSNSRSEMNVSTLELGDSALYLCASGLLAEQETQYFGPGTRLLVL.

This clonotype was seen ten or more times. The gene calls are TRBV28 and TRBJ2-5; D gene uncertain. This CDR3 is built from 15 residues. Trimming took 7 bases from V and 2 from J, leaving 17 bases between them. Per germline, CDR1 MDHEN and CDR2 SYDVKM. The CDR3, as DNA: TGTGCCAGCATTCCTCACTCGACATCTCAAGAGACCCAGTACTTC. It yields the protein CASIPHSTSQETQYF.

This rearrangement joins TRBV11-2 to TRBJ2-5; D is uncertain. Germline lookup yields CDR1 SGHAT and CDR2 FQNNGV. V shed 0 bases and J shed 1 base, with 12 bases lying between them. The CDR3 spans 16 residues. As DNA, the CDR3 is TGTGCCAGCAGCTTAGAAAGTCATCCAGTCCAAGAGACCCAGTACTTC. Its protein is CASSLESHPVQETQYF. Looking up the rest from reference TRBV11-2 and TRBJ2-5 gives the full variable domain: EAGVAQSPRYKIIEKRQSVAFWCNPISGHATLYWYQQILGQGPKLLIQFQNNGVVDDSQLPKDRFSAERLKGVDSTLKIQPAKLEDSAVYLCASSLESHPVQETQYFGPGTRLLVL.

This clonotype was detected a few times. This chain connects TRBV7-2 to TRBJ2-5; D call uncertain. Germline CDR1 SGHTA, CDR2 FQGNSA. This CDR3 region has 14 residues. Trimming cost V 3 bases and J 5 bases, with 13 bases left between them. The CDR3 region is CASSFRAVHETQYF. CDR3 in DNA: TGTGCCAGCAGCTTTAGGGCCGTCCATGAGACCCAGTACTTC.

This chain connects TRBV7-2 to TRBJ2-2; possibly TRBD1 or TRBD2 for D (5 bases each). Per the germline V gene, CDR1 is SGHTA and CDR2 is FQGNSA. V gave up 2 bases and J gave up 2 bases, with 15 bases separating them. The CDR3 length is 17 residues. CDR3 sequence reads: CASSLRLGVVNTGELFF. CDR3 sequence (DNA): TGTGCCAGCAGCTTAAGACTGGGGGTGGTTAACACCGGGGAGCTGTTTTTT.

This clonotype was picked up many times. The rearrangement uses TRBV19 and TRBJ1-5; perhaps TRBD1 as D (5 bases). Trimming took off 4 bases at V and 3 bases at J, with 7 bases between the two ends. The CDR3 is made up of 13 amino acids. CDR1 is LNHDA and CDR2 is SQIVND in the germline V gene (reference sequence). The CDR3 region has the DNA TGTGCCAGTAGTACAGGGTTCAATCAGCCCCAGCATTTT. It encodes CASSTGFNQPQHF.

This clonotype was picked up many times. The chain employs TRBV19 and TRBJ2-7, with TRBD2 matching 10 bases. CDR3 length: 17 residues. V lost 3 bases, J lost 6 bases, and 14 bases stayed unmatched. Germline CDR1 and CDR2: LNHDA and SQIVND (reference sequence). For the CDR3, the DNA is TGTGCCAGTAGTATTTACCCTAGCGGGGGCCCGGTTCTCGAGCAGTACTTC. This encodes CASSIYPSGGPVLEQYF. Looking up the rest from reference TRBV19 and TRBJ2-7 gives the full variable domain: DGGITQSPKYLFRKEGQNVTLSCEQNLNHDAMYWYRQDPGQGLRLIYYSQIVNDFQKGDIAEGYSVSREKKESFPLTVTSAQKNPTAFYLCASSIYPSGGPVLEQYFGPGTRLTVT.

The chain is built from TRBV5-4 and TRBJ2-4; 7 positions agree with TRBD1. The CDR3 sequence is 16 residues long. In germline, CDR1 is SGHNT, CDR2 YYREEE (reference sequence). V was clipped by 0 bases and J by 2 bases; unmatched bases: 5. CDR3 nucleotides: TGTGCCAGCAGCTTGGACGGCAGGGGGACCAAAAACATTCAGTACTTC. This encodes CASSLDGRGTKNIQYF.

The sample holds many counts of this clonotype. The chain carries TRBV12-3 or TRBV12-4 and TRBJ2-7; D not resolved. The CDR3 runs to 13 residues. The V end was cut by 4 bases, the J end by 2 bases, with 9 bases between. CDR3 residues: CASSSVGTYEQYF. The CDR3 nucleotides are TGTGCCAGCAGTTCCGTAGGCACCTACGAGCAGTACTTC.

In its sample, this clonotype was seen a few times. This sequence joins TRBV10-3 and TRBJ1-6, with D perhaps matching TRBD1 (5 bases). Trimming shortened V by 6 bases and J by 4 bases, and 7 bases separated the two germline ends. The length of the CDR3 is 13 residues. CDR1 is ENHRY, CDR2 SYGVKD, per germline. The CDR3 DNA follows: TGTGCCATCAGCGGGGGTTATAATTCACCCCTCCACTTT. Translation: CAISGGYNSPLHF.

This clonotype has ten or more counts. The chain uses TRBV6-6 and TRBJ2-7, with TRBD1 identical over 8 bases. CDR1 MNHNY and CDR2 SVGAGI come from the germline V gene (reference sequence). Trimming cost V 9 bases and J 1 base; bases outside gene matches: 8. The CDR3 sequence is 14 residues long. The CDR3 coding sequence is TGTGCCAGTTCAGACAGGGGTGTTTCCTACGAGCAGTACTTC. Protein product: CASSDRGVSYEQYF.

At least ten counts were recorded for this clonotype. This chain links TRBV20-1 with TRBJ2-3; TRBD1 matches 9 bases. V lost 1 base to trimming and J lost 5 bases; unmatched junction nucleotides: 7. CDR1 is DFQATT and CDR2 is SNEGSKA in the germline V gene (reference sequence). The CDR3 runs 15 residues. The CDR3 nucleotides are TGCAGTGCTAGAGCTTGGGACAGGGTAAAAGATACGCAGTATTTT. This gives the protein CSARAWDRVKDTQYF.

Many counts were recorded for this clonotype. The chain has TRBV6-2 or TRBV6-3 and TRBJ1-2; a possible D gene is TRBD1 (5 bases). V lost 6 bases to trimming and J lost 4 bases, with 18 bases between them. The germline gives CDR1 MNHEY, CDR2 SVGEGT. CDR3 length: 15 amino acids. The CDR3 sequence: CASSIRRSGPYGYTF. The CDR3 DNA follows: TGTGCCAGCAGCATCAGACGGTCAGGGCCCTATGGCTACACCTTC.

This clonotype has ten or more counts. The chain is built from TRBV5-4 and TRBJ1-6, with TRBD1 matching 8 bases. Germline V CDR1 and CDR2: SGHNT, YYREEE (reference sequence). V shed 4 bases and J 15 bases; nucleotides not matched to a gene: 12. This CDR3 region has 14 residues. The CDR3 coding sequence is TGTGCCAGCAGCCTGACGACAGGGGCCAGGGGCCTCCACTTT. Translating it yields CASSLTTGARGLHF.

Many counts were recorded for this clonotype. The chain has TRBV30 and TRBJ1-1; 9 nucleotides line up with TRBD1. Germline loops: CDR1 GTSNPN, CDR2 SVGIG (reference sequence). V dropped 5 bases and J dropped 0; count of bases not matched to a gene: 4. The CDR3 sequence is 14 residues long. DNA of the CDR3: TGTGCCTGGTACAGGGGGCGGGTGAACACTGAAGCTTTCTTT. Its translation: CAWYRGRVNTEAFF.

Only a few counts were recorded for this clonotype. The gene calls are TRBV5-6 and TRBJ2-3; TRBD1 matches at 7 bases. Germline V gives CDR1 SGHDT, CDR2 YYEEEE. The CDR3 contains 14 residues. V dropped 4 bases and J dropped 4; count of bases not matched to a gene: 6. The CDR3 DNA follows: TGTGCCAGCAGCGCGACAGGGAAGGCAGATACGCAGTATTTT. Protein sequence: CASSATGKADTQYF.